One and the same sample provided the 10 T cell receptor beta chains below, sequenced in a study of OX40 agonist ivuxolimab in advanced cancers. Clones were read by immunoSEQ multiplex PCR, and TCRdb kept only the in-frame ones, dropping some. The sample records tens of thousands of clones, roughly 82% being singletons. The sequencing used CD4+ or CD8+ T cells sorted from blood, collected in a trial of the OX40 agonist ivuxolimab. These receptors were obtained from an adult with an advanced solid tumor such as melanoma, head and neck, liver or kidney cancer.

The rearrangement joins TRBV19 to TRBJ2-7; 15 bases fit TRBD2. The CDR3 runs 18 residues. V lost 6 bases to trimming and J lost 6 bases; unmatched junction nucleotides: 15. The germline gives CDR1 LNHDA, CDR2 SQIVND (reference sequence). In DNA, the CDR3 is TGTGCCAGTAGCCGAAGCCCCGGACTAGCGGGAGGGCCCTTCGAGCAGTACTTC. Amino acids: CASSRSPGLAGGPFEQYF.

This rearrangement joins TRBV6-1 to TRBJ1-3, with 7 bases identical to TRBD1. Germline CDR1 MNHNS, CDR2 SASEGT. Trimming at V came to 5 bases and at J to 2 bases, leaving 3 bases not matched to a gene. This CDR3 comprises 14 residues. The CDR3 coding sequence is TGTGCCAGCAGTAGGGGGACAGCTGGAAACACCATATATTTT. This sequence encodes CASSRGTAGNTIYF.

On this clone: One junction end does not reproduce the germline sequence, and a read error may be involved. The chain combines TRBV5-5 with TRBJ1-1; 10 positions agree with TRBD1. From germline, CDR1 is SGHKS and CDR2 YYEKEE (reference sequence). This CDR3 spans 19 amino acids. DNA of the CDR3: TGCGCCAGCAGCCAGGGAAGGAGACAGGGGGCGTTACGGGAGACTGAAGCTTTCTTT. Protein product: CASSQGRRQGALRETEAFF.

The genes are TRBV9 and TRBJ2-5, with 7 bases fitting TRBD1. The length of the CDR3 is 15 residues. With V trimmed by 1 base and J by 4 bases, 7 bases remained unmatched. The V gene's germline CDR1 is SGDLS and CDR2 YYNGEE. The CDR3 loop reads CASSVWGQPGETQYF. The DNA for the CDR3 is TGTGCCAGCAGCGTATGGGGACAGCCCGGAGAGACCCAGTACTTC.

This chain uses TRBV30 with TRBJ1-6; perhaps TRBD1 as D (5 bases). CDR1 is GTSNPN, CDR2 SVGIG, per germline (reference sequence). The V end was cut by 3 bases, the J end by 10 bases, with 19 bases between. This CDR3 has 15 amino acids. Here the CDR3 reads CAWRTDRGRNSPLHF. CDR3 nucleotides: TGTGCCTGGAGAACTGATCGGGGCAGGAACTCACCCCTCCACTTT.

The V call is TRBV11-3, the J call TRBJ2-1; TRBD2 is a possible D gene (6 bases). V lost 5 bases and J lost 6, with 20 bases in between. Germline loops: CDR1 SGHNT, CDR2 YENEEA. This CDR3 is 16 amino acids long. DNA for the CDR3: TGTGCCAGCAGCCCGTCCGGGGGAGTAATCTCCAATGAGCAGTTCTTC. Translating it yields CASSPSGGVISNEQFF.

The chain employs TRBV7-2 and TRBJ1-2; 7 nucleotides agree with TRBD1. Germline values: CDR1 SGHTA, CDR2 FQGNSA. The CDR3 runs 13 residues. V gave up 6 bases and J gave up 3 bases; unmatched junction bases: 4. CDR3 residues: CASRFTGDYGYTF. CDR3 sequence (DNA): TGTGCCAGCAGATTTACAGGGGACTATGGCTACACCTTC.

This chain joins TRBV9 and TRBJ2-6, with 9 bases lining up with TRBD2. J lost 0 bases, V lost 3 bases, and 10 bases had no gene match. CDR1 is SGDLS and CDR2 is YYNGEE in the germline V gene. The length of the CDR3 is 19 residues. The CDR3 DNA sequence: TGTGCCAGCAGCGCCCCGAGACTAGCGGTTGACTCTGGGGCCAACGTCCTGACTTTC. This sequence encodes CASSAPRLAVDSGANVLTF.

V usage is TRBV10-1 and J usage is TRBJ1-2; D gene uncertain. Per the germline V gene, CDR1 is WNHNN and CDR2 is SYGVQD (reference sequence). CDR3 length: 13 amino acids. Between the trimmed V and J ends, which lost 0 bases and 3 bases, there was a span of 5 bases. CDR3 in DNA: TGCGCCAGCAGTGAGTCGCAGGACTATGGCTACACCTTC. Translated: CASSESQDYGYTF.

The rearrangement joins TRBV19 to TRBJ2-7, with D tentatively TRBD2 (6 bases). The CDR3 has 11 amino acids. V dropped 3 bases and J dropped 7 bases, with 7 bases sitting between them. CDR1 and CDR2 from the germline V gene are LNHDA and SQIVND (reference sequence). CDR3 bases: TGTGCCAGTAGTATCGGAGGGGAGCAGTACTTC. It yields the protein CASSIGGEQYF.